The 17 T cell receptor beta chains in this list originate from one sample, sequenced in a study of control samples from healthy donors and cancer patients. Here immunoSEQ multiplex PCR was the method, and the copy in TCRdb shows in-frame clones only, minus some. There are more than 150,000 clones in the sample; approximately 95% occur only once, and roughly 1.5% lies in the top ten. The sequencing input was blood. The source is a man in his late teens or twenties in good health.

This rearrangement joins TRBV7-2 to TRBJ2-1; a weak D match, TRBD2 (6 bases). Germline V gene data show CDR1 as SGHTA and CDR2 as FQGNSA. The CDR3 is 15 amino acids. The germline V and J ends were trimmed by 5 bases and 7 bases, with 18 bases remaining between them. In DNA, the CDR3 is TGTGCCAGCAGCAAGGACCGGGGTGGGAGGAATGAGCAGTTCTTC. Translating gives CASSKDRGGRNEQFF.

V is TRBV27 and J is TRBJ2-1; 9 bases are shared with TRBD1. J lost 6 bases, V lost 2 bases, and 5 bases had no gene match. Germline lookup yields CDR1 MNHEY and CDR2 SMNVEV (reference sequence). CDR3 size: 15 residues. The CDR3 region is CASSLMTGGVNEQFF. The CDR3 DNA follows: TGTGCCAGCAGTTTAATGACAGGGGGAGTCAATGAGCAGTTCTTC.

The V call is TRBV5-1, the J call TRBJ1-3, with D tentatively TRBD1 (5 bases). The CDR3 is made up of 13 amino acids. V lost 4 bases and J lost 1, with 6 bases in between. CDR1 SGHRS and CDR2 YFSETQ come from the germline V gene. This CDR3 reads CASSPGSGNTIYF. The CDR3 bases are TGCGCCAGCAGCCCAGGGTCTGGAAACACCATATATTTT.

There are many counts of this clone. V gene TRBV4-1 combines with J gene TRBJ1-1; 8 positions agree with TRBD1. With 2 bases clipped from V and 1 base from J, the junction kept 9 bases outside the gene matches. CDR3 size: 17 residues. Germline V gene sequence: CDR1 MGHRA, CDR2 YSYEKL. CDR3 residues: CASSQPGTGPANTEAFF. CDR3 nucleotides: TGCGCCAGCAGCCAACCCGGGACAGGCCCCGCGAACACTGAAGCTTTCTTT.

The chain uses TRBV6-5 and TRBJ2-2; no firm D call. V shed 7 bases and J shed 2 bases, with 8 bases lying between them. The CDR3 is 13 amino acids. The germline CDR1 and CDR2 sequences are MNHEY and SVGAGI. Written as DNA, the CDR3 is TGTGCCAGCAAAGGGCCCAACACCGGGGAGCTGTTTTTT. This translates into CASKGPNTGELFF.

The chain is built from TRBV30 and TRBJ1-2; D uncertain. V lost 5 bases to trimming and J lost 8 bases, with 18 bases between them. Looked up from germline, CDR1 is GTSNPN and CDR2 is SVGIG (reference sequence). There are 13 residues in the CDR3. Here the CDR3 reads CAWRTGFIRGYTF. The CDR3 DNA sequence: TGTGCCTGGCGAACGGGGTTCATCCGGGGCTACACCTTC.

The chain couples TRBV18 to TRBJ2-5; 8 bases align to TRBD2. V lost 2 bases to trimming and J lost 7 bases; unmatched junction nucleotides: 12. This CDR3 comprises 16 residues. Germline values: CDR1 KGHSH, CDR2 LQKENI. The CDR3 sequence is CASSPNSSGSSGTQYF. CDR3 nucleotides: TGTGCCAGCTCACCAAACAGCAGCGGGAGCTCCGGGACCCAGTACTTC. Together with reference TRBV18 and TRBJ2-5, the CDR3 gives the full variable domain: NAGVMQNPRHLVRRRGQEARLRCSPMKGHSHVYWYRQLPEEGLKFMVYLQKENIIDESGMPKERFSAEFPKEGPSILRIQQVVRGDSAAYFCASSPNSSGSSGTQYFGPGTRLLVL.

This clone is a singleton in its sample. This CDR3 is also generated by other DNA sequences in the sample. The rearrangement links TRBV7-2 to TRBJ1-4; a possible D gene is TRBD1 (5 bases). The length of the CDR3 is 14 residues. From germline, CDR1 is SGHTA and CDR2 FQGNSA. Trimming stripped 5 bases from V and 2 bases from J, with 9 bases between. CDR3 DNA sequence: TGTGCCAGCAGCCTAAGGGGCACTAATGAAAAACTGTTTTTT. It encodes CASSLRGTNEKLFF.

This clone occurred once. The gene calls are TRBV9 and TRBJ1-1, with 9 bases aligning to TRBD1. The length of the CDR3 is 14 residues. The V segment lost 4 bases and the J segment 3 bases; nucleotides outside the gene matches: 4. Looked up from germline, CDR1 is SGDLS and CDR2 is YYNGEE. CDR3 coding DNA: TGTGCCAGCAGCTATAGGACAGGGGACACTGAAGCTTTCTTT. Its translation: CASSYRTGDTEAFF.

Of note for this clone: This is likely a read error, given that the CDR3 carries no conserved phenylalanine or tryptophan at its end. The DNA is omitted, as the CDR3 cannot be located on it reliably, and the CDR3 follows TCRdb's listing. V is TRBV7-9 and J is TRBJ2-7; TRBD2 is the table's D call and was not checked against the DNA. Germline V CDR1 and CDR2: SEHNR, FQNEAQ (reference sequence). The CDR3 region is 14 residues in length, termini included. CDR3: CASSLGSGAGLLDL.

This clone was recorded once. The chain has TRBV24-1 and TRBJ2-2; either TRBD1 or TRBD2 may fit D (5 bases each). With 3 bases removed from V and 8 bases from J, the gap between germline ends came to 18 bases. The germline gives CDR1 KGHDR, CDR2 SFDVKD. There are 16 residues in the CDR3. The CDR3 protein is CATSDVSGTLLGELFF. The CDR3, as DNA: TGTGCCACCAGTGATGTTTCCGGGACGCTTTTGGGGGAGCTGTTTTTT.

This chain connects TRBV28 to TRBJ1-4, with 8 bases aligning to TRBD1. With 8 bases clipped from V and 10 bases from J, the junction kept 18 bases outside the gene matches. The germline CDR1 and CDR2 sequences are MDHEN and SYDVKM. The CDR3 is 16 amino acids. This CDR3 reads CASLSFSTGVVGKLFF. In DNA, the CDR3 is TGTGCCAGCCTTTCCTTCTCGACAGGGGTGGTTGGAAAACTGTTTTTT. Full variable domain (remainder filled in from reference TRBV28 and TRBJ1-4): DVKVTQSSRYLVKRTGEKVFLECVQDMDHENMFWYRQDPGLGLRLIYFSYDVKMKEKGDIPEGYSVSREKKERFSLILESASTNQTSMYLCASLSFSTGVVGKLFFGSGTQLSVL.

The chain is built from TRBV30 and TRBJ2-3; D is uncertain. The germline V gene has CDR1 GTSNPN and CDR2 SVGIG (reference sequence). V lost 4 bases and J lost 2, with 13 bases in between. The CDR3 consists of 14 residues. CDR3 coding DNA: TGTGCCTGGAAGGTGGGTGTTTCCACAGATACGCAGTATTTT. Translated: CAWKVGVSTDTQYF. Filled out from reference TRBV30 and TRBJ2-3, the complete variable domain reads SQTIHQWPATLVQPVGSPLSLECTVEGTSNPNLYWYRQAAGRGLQLLFYSVGIGQISSEVPQNLSASRPQDRQFILSSKKLLLSDSGFYLCAWKVGVSTDTQYFGPGTRLTVL.

The V call is TRBV2, the J call TRBJ1-6; 7 positions agree with TRBD1. Germline V gene data show CDR1 as SNHLY and CDR2 as FYNNEI. V lost 7 bases to trimming and J lost 13 bases; unmatched junction nucleotides: 7. CDR3 size: 12 residues. Here the CDR3 DNA reads TGTGCCAGCAATACAGACAGGGATCCCCTCCACTTT. Its translation: CASNTDRDPLHF.

The V gene is TRBV19, the J gene TRBJ1-6; TRBD1 matches 8 bases. V shed 6 bases, J shed 6 bases, and the junction held 7 bases outside the gene matches. This CDR3 has 15 amino acids. Germline V gives CDR1 LNHDA, CDR2 SQIVND (reference sequence). The CDR3 protein is CASREGDRFNSPLHF. The CDR3 DNA reads TGTGCCAGTAGGGAAGGGGACAGGTTTAATTCACCCCTCCACTTT.

The DNA for the CDR3 is TGTGCCAGTCGGTATGGTCTCAGCTCTGGAAACACCATATATTTT. It is translated as CASRYGLSSGNTIYF. This chain links TRBV6-5 with TRBJ1-3; no clear D. This CDR3 has 15 amino acids. The V and J ends lost 9 bases and 0 bases respectively, with 15 bases between them. The germline V gene has CDR1 MNHEY and CDR2 SVGAGI.

The gene calls are TRBV25-1 and TRBJ1-2, with D unclear. Germline V gene data show CDR1 as MGHDK and CDR2 as SYGVNS. V was trimmed by 1 base and J by 4 bases, leaving 10 bases between them. CDR3 length: 14 residues. In nucleotides, the CDR3 is TGTGCCAGCAGTGAATCGGGGTTGCTCTATGGCTACACCTTC. Translation: CASSESGLLYGYTF.